This T cell receptor (beta chain) was retrieved from a study of CD8 T cells in ankylosing spondylitis (TCRdb year 2017). For the study in its entirety: The study profiled T cell receptor beta repertoires in healthy donors and ankylosing spondylitis patients to find disease-linked TCR variants. Samples of peripheral blood were taken, and for ankylosing spondylitis patients, synovial fluid was collected as well. The full study cohort comprised about 25 ankylosing spondylitis patients and 110 or so healthy donors.

The data were produced on an Illumina HiSeq 2500. Quantitative 5'-RACE with molecular barcodes was used to prepare TCR beta libraries. The source study handled its data this way. Disease-linked TCR variants were identified with a new computational method built on a probabilistic model of VDJ rearrangement. TCRdb handled the public reads itself, with Q25 trimming in fastp and clone calling in MiXCR, and kept productive beta chains. Rows merge per CDR3 protein into single entries with the most common DNA and genes. These V and J calls rely on TCRdb rather than the paper's analysis. Across this sample there are about 390,000 distinct CDR3 sequences, with approximately 20% seen only once. About 16% of the sample is taken by the ten largest. About this clonotype itself: No cognate antigen has been identified for it. No quality values exist for individual bases; no much larger clone is one base distant.

Results and caveats for the whole study, not just this receptor: In peripheral blood, the disease-linked clones were found at relatively low frequencies and had a CD8+ phenotype. A TCR beta motif of about eight highly homologous amino acid variants appeared characteristic of blood from ankylosing spondylitis patients. Some TCR beta motif variants had previously been reported in synovial fluid and blood of reactive arthritis patients, which suggested common disease-initiation mechanisms. The disease-linked clones were reported to be significantly enriched in matched synovial fluid samples from ankylosing spondylitis patients.

There are 13 amino acids in the CDR3, from cysteine to phenylalanine inclusive. This entry keeps only the CDR3 DNA: 39 bases, framed from base 1. V lost 2 bases and J lost 4 bases; the stretch between them is 9 bases long. The material sequenced was blood, either unsorted or a sorted T cell fraction (not recorded which). The receptor comes from a male donor with ankylosing spondylitis. The chain employs TRBV12-3 or TRBV12-4 and TRBJ2-7, with a tentative D call of TRBD1 or TRBD2, each matching 5 bases. The bases are TGTGCCAGCAGTTTAAGGGGACGTTACGAGCAGTACTTC. This codes for CASSLRGRYEQYF.